The 7 T cell receptor beta chains presented below share a single source sample, sequenced in a study of circulating tumor DNA in untreated peripheral T-cell lymphoma. Some clones are missing from TCRdb's copy, which holds only in-frame ones; the method was immunoSEQ multiplex PCR. The profile shows some 10,000 clones, about 76% of them singletons. The sample taken for sequencing was tumor tissue. These receptors all stem from a human donor with peripheral T-cell lymphoma.

The J gene is TRBJ1-5, the V gene TRBV28; 10 positions agree with TRBD1. V shed 4 bases and J 4 bases; nucleotides not matched to a gene: 10. This CDR3 is 17 amino acids long. CDR1 is MDHEN, CDR2 SYDVKM, per germline. DNA of the CDR3: TGTGCCAGCAGTTCCAATCTCGGGACAGGGGATAATCAGCCCCAGCATTTT. Translating gives CASSSNLGTGDNQPQHF. Filled out from reference TRBV28 and TRBJ1-5, the complete variable domain reads DVKVTQSSRYLVKRTGEKVFLECVQDMDHENMFWYRQDPGLGLRLIYFSYDVKMKEKGDIPEGYSVSREKKERFSLILESASTNQTSMYLCASSSNLGTGDNQPQHFGDGTRLSIL.

The chain has TRBV6-8 and TRBJ2-7; D might be TRBD1 or TRBD2, each matching 5 bases. From germline, CDR1 is MNHGY and CDR2 SAAAGT. The CDR3 is 16 residues long. The V end lost 2 bases, the J end lost 7 bases, and 21 bases lay between the germline ends. In DNA, the CDR3 is TGTGCCAGCAGTTACGACCGACCGGGACCCCTCGGAGAGCAGTACTTC. Its protein is CASSYDRPGPLGEQYF.

This clone has a single count. This chain links TRBV28 with TRBJ2-7; 12 bases align to TRBD1. V lost 6 bases, J lost 4 bases, and 10 bases stayed unmatched. Looked up from germline, CDR1 is MDHEN and CDR2 is SYDVKM. This CDR3 has 16 amino acids. CDR3 protein: CASSGVGDRGRYEQYF. The CDR3 bases are TGTGCCAGCAGCGGCGTCGGGGACAGGGGGCGATACGAGCAGTACTTC.

The chain couples TRBV23-1 to TRBJ1-2; possibly TRBD1 for D (5 bases). TRBV23-1 falls under the ORF class, with uncertain function. V was pared by 6 bases and J by 7 bases, with 21 bases between. This CDR3 has 15 amino acids. This CDR3 reads CASSQIISGATGYTF. In DNA, the CDR3 is TGCGCCAGCAGCCAAATTATTTCCGGGGCAACTGGCTACACCTTC.

This chain uses TRBV11-3 with TRBJ2-2, with D hard to call. Trimming cost V 0 bases and J 2 bases, with 10 bases left between them. Germline CDR1 and CDR2: SGHNT and YENEEA. The CDR3 is made up of 16 amino acids. CDR3 DNA: TGTGCCAGCAGCTTAGAACTGACACTTAACACCGGGGAGCTGTTTTTT. This encodes CASSLELTLNTGELFF.

The chain couples TRBV15 to TRBJ2-2; a possible D gene is TRBD1 (5 bases). This CDR3 is 15 amino acids long. The V gene's germline CDR1 is LNHNV and CDR2 YYDKDF (reference sequence). Between the trimmed V and J ends, which lost 5 bases and 8 bases, there was a span of 18 bases. The CDR3 region has the DNA TGTGCCACCAGCCAGCCAGGGAAGAACTTAGGGGAGCTGTTTTTT. This encodes CATSQPGKNLGELFF. Variable domain in full (rest from reference TRBV15 and TRBJ2-2): DAMVIQNPRYQVTQFGKPVTLSCSQTLNHNVMYWYQQKSSQAPKLLFHYYDKDFNNEADTPDNFQSRRPNTSFCFLDIRSPGLGDTAMYLCATSQPGKNLGELFFGEGSRLTVL.

Regarding this clone: At one end the junction does not follow the germline gene, possibly because of a read error. The V call is TRBV6-8, the J call TRBJ2-3; D assignment may be TRBD1 or TRBD2 (7 bases each). This CDR3 spans 15 amino acids. Germline CDR1 MNHGY, CDR2 SAAAGT. The CDR3 here is CAISPGRGGTDTQYF. DNA of the CDR3: TGTGCCATCAGTCCGGGCAGGGGGGGAACAGATACGCAGTATTTT.